Shown below are 29 T cell receptor beta chains from a single sample sequenced in a study of T cells after yellow fever vaccination. TCRdb analysed the 5' RACE reads with MiXCR anew, one entry per CDR3 protein. The profile shows approximately 450,000 distinct CDR3 sequences, 18% of them singletons. The source was PBMCs, collected before the yellow fever booster vaccination. The source of these receptors is a young man who received the YFV17D yellow fever vaccine.

The chain is built from TRBV15 and TRBJ2-7, with a weak D call TRBD1 (5 bases). Trimming left V 0 bases short and J 2 bases short, with 8 bases between. In germline, CDR1 is LNHNV, CDR2 YYDKDF (reference sequence). The CDR3 runs to 14 residues. CDR3 bases: TGTGCCACCAGCAGAGATCCAGGGACCTACGAGCAGTACTTC. Protein: CATSRDPGTYEQYF. The whole variable domain, remainder taken from reference TRBV15 and TRBJ2-7, is DAMVIQNPRYQVTQFGKPVTLSCSQTLNHNVMYWYQQKSSQAPKLLFHYYDKDFNNEADTPDNFQSRRPNTSFCFLDIRSPGLGDTAMYLCATSRDPGTYEQYFGPGTRLTVT.

There are a few counts of this clonotype. This chain uses TRBV29-1 with TRBJ2-3; tentatively, D is TRBD2 (6 bases). The CDR3 covers 13 residues. Trimming pared 6 bases from V and 2 bases from J, leaving 12 bases between. Germline-derived CDR1 and CDR2 are SQVTM and ANQGSEA. The CDR3 loop reads CSVILADTDTQYF. As DNA, the CDR3 is TGCAGCGTAATACTAGCCGACACAGATACGCAGTATTTT.

This clonotype turned up a few times. The chain combines TRBV6-2 or TRBV6-3 with TRBJ1-2, with D possibly being TRBD1 (6 bases). This CDR3 has 11 amino acids. Germline CDR1 MNHEY, CDR2 SVGEGT. V was trimmed by 10 bases and J by 5 bases, leaving 11 bases between them. This CDR3 is CATQGNYGYTF. DNA of the CDR3: TGTGCCACCCAGGGGAATTATGGCTACACCTTC.

This clonotype was counted between two and nine times. The rearrangement joins TRBV27 to TRBJ1-1; 9 nucleotides match TRBD1. There are 12 residues in the CDR3. Germline values: CDR1 MNHEY, CDR2 SMNVEV (reference sequence). With V trimmed by 10 bases and J by 4 bases, 4 bases remained unmatched. CDR3 bases: TGTGCCACCAGACAGGGGGGCACTGAAGCTTTCTTT. It codes for CATRQGGTEAFF.

This clonotype has a count of ten or more. The chain recombines TRBV5-1 with TRBJ2-2; 9 nucleotides match TRBD1. Per the germline V gene, CDR1 is SGHRS and CDR2 is YFSETQ. This CDR3 region has 17 residues. Germline trimming cut 3 bases from V and 3 bases from J; bases unmatched to any gene: 9. This CDR3 is CASSSIQGAWDTGELFF. The DNA for the CDR3 is TGCGCCAGCAGCTCCATACAGGGGGCTTGGGACACCGGGGAGCTGTTTTTT.

The chain joins TRBV20-1 to TRBJ1-4; D is unclear. V dropped 7 bases and J dropped 5 bases, with 17 bases sitting between them. Germline CDR1 reads DFQATT; CDR2 reads SNEGSKA (reference sequence). This CDR3 contains 14 residues. The CDR3 DNA sequence: TGCAGTGTCGAGCAGAGGGTCGCAAATGAAAAACTGTTTTTT. Translation: CSVEQRVANEKLFF.

In this sample, this clonotype turned up a few times. The rearrangement links TRBV24-1 to TRBJ2-1; D is unresolved. V was shortened by 5 bases and J by 10 bases, with 11 bases between the two germline ends. CDR1 is KGHDR, CDR2 SFDVKD, per germline. The CDR3 sequence is 12 residues long. CDR3 in amino acids: CATSGGRREQFF. The CDR3 nucleotides are TGTGCCACCAGTGGCGGAAGACGCGAGCAGTTCTTC.

This clonotype occurred a few times. This rearrangement joins TRBV29-1 to TRBJ2-5; possible D gene TRBD2, 6 bases. Trimming pared 5 bases from V and 3 bases from J, leaving 10 bases between. The CDR3 covers 12 residues. Germline-derived CDR1 and CDR2 are SQVTM and ANQGSEA. CDR3 DNA sequence: TGCAGCGTTAACGGAGGGGAAGAGACCCAGTACTTC. Translating it yields CSVNGGEETQYF.

J is TRBJ2-2 and V is TRBV12-3 or TRBV12-4; perhaps D is TRBD1 or TRBD2 (5 bases each). There are 15 residues in the CDR3. Trimming took 7 bases from V and 1 from J, leaving 13 bases between them. CDR3 amino acids: CASNKGRLNTGELFF. The CDR3 region has the DNA TGTGCCAGCAACAAGGGACGGTTGAACACCGGGGAGCTGTTTTTT.

This chain uses TRBV15 with TRBJ2-5; D possibly corresponds to TRBD2 (5 bases). Germline CDR1 LNHNV, CDR2 YYDKDF (reference sequence). CDR3 length equals 13 residues. V lost 1 base, J lost 3 bases, and 6 bases lay in between. CDR3 nucleotides: TGTGCCACCAGCAGAGTCGGGGAAGAGACCCAGTACTTC. Translating gives CATSRVGEETQYF.

This clonotype has at least ten counts. This chain joins TRBV27 and TRBJ1-1; 9 nucleotides match TRBD1. V gave up 6 bases and J gave up 9 bases; unmatched junction bases: 5. Germline values: CDR1 MNHEY, CDR2 SMNVEV (reference sequence). This CDR3 has 12 amino acids. Written as DNA, the CDR3 is TGTGCCAGCAGCTTCAACAGGGGGCAAGCTTTCTTT. Residues: CASSFNRGQAFF.

This clonotype was recorded at least ten times. The chain recombines TRBV7-8 with TRBJ2-5; 10 bases match TRBD2. V trimming: 2 bases; J trimming: 5 bases; junction bases outside the gene matches: 5. The germline V gene encodes CDR1 SGHVS and CDR2 FQNEAQ. The CDR3 spans 15 residues. The CDR3 protein is CASSLSGGALETQYF. The CDR3, as DNA: TGTGCCAGCAGCTTAAGCGGGGGGGCCTTGGAGACCCAGTACTTC.

The chain is built from TRBV29-1 and TRBJ2-3, with D perhaps TRBD2 (5 bases). This CDR3 has 15 amino acids. V dropped 6 bases and J dropped 4 bases, with 20 bases sitting between them. From germline, CDR1 is SQVTM and CDR2 ANQGSEA. CDR3 nucleotide sequence: TGCAGCGTCCCTCACTCGTCTGGAGCGGCAGATACGCAGTATTTT. Protein product: CSVPHSSGAADTQYF.

There are a few counts of this clonotype. The chain employs TRBV15 and TRBJ2-7; weak D call: TRBD1 (6 bases). CDR1 and CDR2 from the germline V gene are LNHNV and YYDKDF (reference sequence). This CDR3 comprises 15 residues. Trimming left V 3 bases short and J 0 bases short, with 12 bases between. For the CDR3, the DNA is TGTGCCACCAGCAGGGGAGCGGACAGCTCCTACGAGCAGTACTTC. It yields the protein CATSRGADSSYEQYF.

The genes are TRBV11-1 and TRBJ2-1, with D maybe TRBD2 (6 bases). The V end lost 5 bases, the J end lost 8 bases, and 19 bases lay between the germline ends. The CDR3 totals 15 residues. Germline V gene data show CDR1 as SGHAT and CDR2 as FQDESV (reference sequence). Here the CDR3 reads CASSARTTEGDEQFF. CDR3 nucleotide sequence: TGTGCCAGCAGCGCACGGACTACCGAAGGGGATGAGCAGTTCTTC. The full variable domain, rest sourced from reference TRBV11-1 and TRBJ2-1, is EAEVAQSPRYKITEKSQAVAFWCDPISGHATLYWYRQILGQGPELLVQFQDESVVDDSQLPKDRFSAERLKGVDSTLKIQPAELGDSAMYLCASSARTTEGDEQFFGPGTRLTVL.

This clonotype was observed many times. J is TRBJ2-1 and V is TRBV12-3 or TRBV12-4; no reliable D call. Trimming removed 6 bases at V and 0 bases at J, with 12 bases between. This CDR3 comprises 15 residues. CDR3 amino acids: CASSWTISSYNEQFF. CDR3 coding DNA: TGTGCCAGCAGCTGGACGATTAGCTCCTACAATGAGCAGTTCTTC.

This chain uses TRBV20-1 with TRBJ2-5, with D possibly TRBD2 on 5 matching bases. V lost 0 bases to trimming and J lost 2 bases, with 13 bases between them. There are 15 residues in the CDR3. The germline V gene has CDR1 DFQATT and CDR2 SNEGSKA (reference sequence). CDR3 region: CSARESASGQETQYF. The CDR3 DNA is TGCAGTGCTAGAGAGTCCGCGAGCGGACAAGAGACCCAGTACTTC.

There are a few counts of this clonotype. The CDR3 protein is CATTVGVLAAETQYF. Here the CDR3 DNA reads TGTGCCACCACTGTTGGAGTTTTGGCGGCAGAGACCCAGTACTTC. V is TRBV15 and J is TRBJ2-5; D unclear. V lost 7 bases, J lost 4 bases, and 19 bases lay in between. The CDR3 length is 15 residues. CDR1 and CDR2 (germline): LNHNV, YYDKDF (reference sequence).

The CDR3 region has the DNA TGTGCCAGCAGCTTAGAAGTGGTTGGGACAGGGGAGGCTAACTATGGCTACACCTTC. Encoded protein: CASSLEVVGTGEANYGYTF. The chain has TRBV7-9 and TRBJ1-2; 10 nucleotides match TRBD1. The V gene's germline CDR1 is SEHNR and CDR2 FQNEAQ (reference sequence). The junction had 11 bases not matched to a gene; V was cut back by 1 base and J by 0 bases. The CDR3 has 19 amino acids.

The chain recombines TRBV12-3 or TRBV12-4 with TRBJ2-3; D perhaps matches TRBD2 (6 bases). The V end was cut by 3 bases, the J end by 3 bases, with 13 bases between. CDR3 length: 15 residues. Written as DNA, the CDR3 is TGTGCCAGCAGTTTGGGGCAGGGAGGAACAGATACGCAGTATTTT. It is translated as CASSLGQGGTDTQYF.

This clonotype was seen only a few times. The rearrangement uses TRBV15 and TRBJ2-7; D may match TRBD1 or TRBD2 (6 bases each). Trimming cost V 0 bases and J 5 bases, with 17 bases left between them. The CDR3 runs to 16 residues. CDR1 and CDR2 from the germline V gene are LNHNV and YYDKDF (reference sequence). CDR3 bases: TGTGCCACCAGCAGAGACGTATTTGGGGGGCGCAACGAGCAGTACGTC. Its translation is CATSRDVFGGRNEQYV.

V gene TRBV2 combines with J gene TRBJ2-7; 9 bases match TRBD1. The CDR3 covers 13 residues. Per the germline V gene, CDR1 is SNHLY and CDR2 is FYNNEI. Losses at the gene ends were 6 bases for V and 5 bases for J; bases not matched to a gene: 5. The CDR3 spells CASSRDRDDEQYF. The CDR3 coding sequence is TGTGCCAGCAGCCGGGACAGGGACGACGAGCAGTACTTC.

This clonotype was observed a handful of times. The CDR3 spells CASSLYSGEETQYF. The DNA for the CDR3 is TGTGCCAGCAGCTTATATTCTGGGGAAGAGACCCAGTACTTC. This rearrangement joins TRBV7-2 to TRBJ2-5; D gene ambiguous. Trimming took off 2 bases at V and 3 bases at J, with 10 bases between the two ends. Germline V gene data show CDR1 as SGHTA and CDR2 as FQGNSA. The CDR3 runs to 14 residues.

This chain links TRBV7-8 with TRBJ2-2; 10 positions match TRBD1. The germline gives CDR1 SGHVS, CDR2 FQNEAQ. The CDR3 extends over 14 amino acids. V lost 4 bases to trimming and J lost 7 bases; unmatched junction nucleotides: 3. CDR3 protein: CASSSDRGLGELFF. Written as DNA, the CDR3 is TGTGCCAGCAGCTCCGACAGGGGGCTCGGGGAGCTGTTTTTT.

This clonotype turned up a few times. This chain uses TRBV3-1 with TRBJ1-5; TRBD1 is a possible D gene (5 bases). Per the germline V gene, CDR1 is LGHDT and CDR2 is YNNKEL (reference sequence). V lost 6 bases, J lost 5 bases, and 11 bases lay in between. The CDR3 totals 13 residues. The CDR3 spells CASSMTEDQPQHF. CDR3 sequence (DNA): TGTGCCAGCAGTATGACAGAGGATCAGCCCCAGCATTTT.

The chain uses TRBV29-1 and TRBJ1-4; the D gene is possibly TRBD1 (6 bases). CDR3 length: 14 residues. Germline assignment: CDR1 SQVTM and CDR2 ANQGSEA. Trimming cost V 3 bases and J 7 bases, with 15 bases left between them. The CDR3 loop reads CSVEFRGQGEKLFF. The CDR3 nucleotides read TGCAGCGTTGAGTTTCGGGGGCAAGGTGAAAAACTGTTTTTT.

This clonotype was found a few times. The rearrangement joins TRBV4-3 to TRBJ2-1, with 10 bases that match TRBD1. J gave up 6 bases and V 4 bases, and 6 bases lay outside the gene matches. CDR3 length equals 15 residues. Germline CDR1 and CDR2: LGHNA and YSLEER. In DNA, the CDR3 is TGCGCCAGCAGCCTTCGACAGGGGGCAGTCAATGAGCAGTTCTTC. This translates into CASSLRQGAVNEQFF.

J is TRBJ2-5 and V is TRBV29-1, with 9 positions matching TRBD2. The CDR3 runs 14 residues. Germline V CDR1 and CDR2: SQVTM, ANQGSEA. V was clipped by 4 bases and J by 2 bases; unmatched bases: 5. The CDR3 region has the DNA TGCAGCGTTGTGCTAGCGGGGTTGCAAGAGACCCAGTACTTC. Translated: CSVVLAGLQETQYF. Full variable domain (rest looked up from reference TRBV29-1 and TRBJ2-5): SAVISQKPSRDICQRGTSLTIQCQVDSQVTMMFWYRQQPGQSLTLIATANQGSEATYESGFVIDKFPISRPNLTFSTLTVSNMSPEDSSIYLCSVVLAGLQETQYFGPGTRLLVL.

CDR3 bases: TGTGCCAGCAGTGAACTGGACAGGGGTCAGCCCCAGCATTTT. Translated: CASSELDRGQPQHF. V usage is TRBV6-1 and J usage is TRBJ1-5; 9 nucleotides match TRBD1. Looked up from germline, CDR1 is MNHNS and CDR2 is SASEGT. The trim removed 2 bases at V and 6 bases at J, leaving 2 bases unmatched. The CDR3 consists of 14 residues.